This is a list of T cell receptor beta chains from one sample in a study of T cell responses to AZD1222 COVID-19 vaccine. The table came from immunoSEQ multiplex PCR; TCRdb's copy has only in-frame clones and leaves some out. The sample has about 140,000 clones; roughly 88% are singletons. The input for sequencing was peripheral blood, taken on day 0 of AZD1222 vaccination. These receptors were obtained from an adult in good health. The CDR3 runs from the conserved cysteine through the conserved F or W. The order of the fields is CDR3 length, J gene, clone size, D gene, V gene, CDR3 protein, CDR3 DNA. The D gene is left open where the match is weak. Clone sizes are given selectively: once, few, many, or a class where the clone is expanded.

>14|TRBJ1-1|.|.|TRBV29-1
CSVENGPPWTEAFF
TGCAGCGTTGAAAACGGCCCTCCCTGGACTGAAGCTTTCTTT
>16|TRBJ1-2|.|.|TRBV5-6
CASLYGGPSLNYGYTF
TGTGCCAGCCTCTATGGGGGACCGTCACTCAACTATGGCTACACCTTC
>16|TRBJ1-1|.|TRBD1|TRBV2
CASSARTGGVLTEAFF
TGTGCCAGCAGTGCACGAACAGGGGGCGTACTCACTGAAGCTTTCTTT
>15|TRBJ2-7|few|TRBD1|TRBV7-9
CASSLARTGGNEQYF
TGTGCCAGCAGCTTAGCTAGGACAGGGGGTAACGAGCAGTACTTC
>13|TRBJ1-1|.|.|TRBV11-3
CASSFGQNTEAFF
TGTGCCAGCAGCTTCGGACAGAACACTGAAGCTTTCTTT
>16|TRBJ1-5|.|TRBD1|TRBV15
CATSRKTGVSNQPQHF
TGTGCCACCAGCAGAAAGACAGGGGTTAGCAATCAGCCCCAGCATTTT
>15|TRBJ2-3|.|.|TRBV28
CASSSPRVRTDTQYF
TGTGCCAGCAGTTCCCCAAGGGTTCGGACAGATACGCAGTATTTT
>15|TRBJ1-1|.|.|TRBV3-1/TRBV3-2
CASSRAGRGNTEAFF
TGTGCCAGCAGCCGCGCCGGGAGGGGTAACACTGAAGCTTTCTTT
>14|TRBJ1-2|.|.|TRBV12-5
CASGPSGRNYGYTF
TGTGCTAGTGGTCCATCCGGTAGAAACTATGGCTACACCTTC
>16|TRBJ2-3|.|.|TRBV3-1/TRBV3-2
CASSQDDGRSTDTQYF
TGTGCCAGCAGCCAAGACGACGGGAGAAGCACAGATACGCAGTATTTT
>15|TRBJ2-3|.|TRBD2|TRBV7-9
CASSRLAGGMDTQYF
TGTGCCAGCAGCCGACTAGCGGGGGGCATGGATACGCAGTATTTT
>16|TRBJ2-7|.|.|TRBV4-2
CASSLLGGFLAYEQYF
TGTGCCAGCAGCCTACTTGGGGGTTTTTTGGCCTACGAGCAGTACTTC
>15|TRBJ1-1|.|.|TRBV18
CASSQSTGMNTEAFF
TGTGCCAGCTCACAGAGTACGGGGATGAACACTGAAGCTTTCTTT
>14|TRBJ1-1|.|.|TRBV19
CASSIGTLGTEAFF
TGTGCCAGTAGTATAGGGACACTGGGCACTGAAGCTTTCTTT
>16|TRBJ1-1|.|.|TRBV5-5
CASSSHWGRANTEAFF
TGTGCCAGCAGCTCGCACTGGGGGCGGGCGAACACTGAAGCTTTCTTT
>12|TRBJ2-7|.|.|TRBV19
CASSRQDYEQYF
TGTGCCAGTAGTCGACAGGACTACGAGCAGTACTTC
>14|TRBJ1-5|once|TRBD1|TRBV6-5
CASSRTGGNQPQHF
TGTGCCAGCAGTAGAACAGGGGGCAATCAGCCCCAGCATTTT
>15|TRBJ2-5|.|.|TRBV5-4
CASSRGASLGETQYF
TGTGCCAGCAGCCGGGGGGCATCCCTTGGCGAGACCCAGTACTTC
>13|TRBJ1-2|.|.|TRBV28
CASGRGANYGYTF
TGTGCCAGCGGGCGAGGAGCTAACTATGGCTACACCTTC
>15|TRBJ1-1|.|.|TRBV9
CASSLEGQGGTEAFF
TGTGCCAGCAGCCTTGAGGGGCAGGGAGGCACTGAAGCTTTCTTT
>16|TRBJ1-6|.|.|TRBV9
CASSVAGILGNSPLHF
TGTGCCAGCAGCGTAGCAGGGATCTTGGGTAATTCACCCCTCCACTTT
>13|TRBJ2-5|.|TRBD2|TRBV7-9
CASHPGLQETQYF
TGTGCCAGCCACCCGGGACTACAAGAGACCCAGTACTTC
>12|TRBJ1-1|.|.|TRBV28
CASSLTQPEAFF
TGTGCCAGCAGTTTGACACAGCCTGAAGCTTTCTTT
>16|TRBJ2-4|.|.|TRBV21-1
CASSGRGGLAKNIQYF
TGTGCCAGCAGCGGTAGGGGGGGCCTAGCCAAAAACATTCAGTACTTC
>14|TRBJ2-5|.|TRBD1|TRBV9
CASSATGVGETQYF
TGTGCCAGCAGCGCAACAGGGGTTGGGGAGACCCAGTACTTC
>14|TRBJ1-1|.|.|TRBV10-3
CAISLGSLNTEAFF
TGTGCCATCAGTTTGGGCAGCTTGAACACTGAAGCTTTCTTT
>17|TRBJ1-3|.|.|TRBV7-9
CASSSPNRESSGNTIYF
TGTGCCAGCAGCTCACCCAACAGGGAGAGCTCTGGAAACACCATATATTTT
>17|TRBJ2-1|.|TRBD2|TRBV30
CAWSVGLAGSARNEQFF
TGTGCCTGGAGTGTTGGACTAGCGGGAAGCGCACGCAATGAGCAGTTCTTC
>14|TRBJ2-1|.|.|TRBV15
CATSRDDTYNEQFF
TGTGCCACCAGCAGAGATGACACGTACAATGAGCAGTTCTTC
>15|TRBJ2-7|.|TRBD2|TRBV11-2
CASSPQRGRTYEQYF
TGTGCCAGCAGCCCCCAGCGCGGGAGGACCTACGAGCAGTACTTC
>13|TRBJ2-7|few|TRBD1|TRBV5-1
CASSRGTGTEQYF
TGCGCCAGCAGCCGCGGGACAGGGACCGAGCAGTACTTC
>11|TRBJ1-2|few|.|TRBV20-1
CSARADYGYTF
TGCAGTGCTAGAGCCGATTATGGCTACACCTTC
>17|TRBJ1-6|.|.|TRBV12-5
CASGLARGSSYNSPLHF
TGTGCTAGTGGTTTGGCGAGGGGGAGCTCCTATAATTCACCCCTCCACTTT
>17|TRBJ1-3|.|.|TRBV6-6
CASSLKRTQGGGNTIYF
TGTGCCAGCAGTCTAAAACGTACACAGGGAGGTGGAAACACCATATATTTT
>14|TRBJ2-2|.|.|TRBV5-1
CASSLVLNTGELFF
TGCGCCAGCAGCTTGGTACTTAACACCGGGGAGCTGTTTTTT
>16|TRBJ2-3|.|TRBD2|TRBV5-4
CASSLSGGLSTDTQYF
TGTGCCAGCAGCTTGTCGGGGGGACTTAGCACAGATACGCAGTATTTT
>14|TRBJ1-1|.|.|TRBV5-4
CASSLGGPNTEAFF
TGTGCCAGCAGCTTGGGTGGACCGAACACTGAAGCTTTCTTT
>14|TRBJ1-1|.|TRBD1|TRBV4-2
CASSTGQYNTEAFF
TGTGCCAGCAGCACGGGACAGTACAACACTGAAGCTTTCTTT
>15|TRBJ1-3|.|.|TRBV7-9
CASSLELGPGNTIYF
TGTGCCAGCAGCTTAGAGTTGGGCCCTGGAAACACCATATATTTT
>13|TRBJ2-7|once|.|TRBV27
CASSLFTDREQYF
TGTGCCAGCAGTTTATTTACAGACCGCGAGCAGTACTTC
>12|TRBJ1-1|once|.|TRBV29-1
CSVEPQGLEAFF
TGCAGCGTTGAGCCTCAGGGTCTCGAAGCTTTCTTT